This T cell receptor beta chain is drawn from a study of blood T cell repertoires in COVID-19. Across the whole study: Both acute and convalescent COVID-19 samples were obtained from the United States, Italy and Spain.

Clones were sequenced by immunoSEQ multiplex PCR, and TCRdb holds only the in-frame ones, with some missing. The profile shows 200,000 to 300,000 clones, 85% of them singletons. The ends lost 4 bases at V and 4 bases at J; junction bases unmatched: 6. Looked up from germline, CDR1 is SGHRS and CDR2 is YFSETQ. CDR3 size: 15 residues. V and J are TRBV5-1 and TRBJ1-4; 8 positions agree with TRBD1. Sequenced sample: PBMCs or T cells enriched from blood (not recorded which). This receptor was obtained from a woman in her fifties or sixties with acute COVID-19. The CDR3 loop reads CASSPGGRGNEKLFF. DNA for the CDR3: TGCGCCAGCAGCCCAGGGGGCCGGGGTAATGAAAAACTGTTTTTT.